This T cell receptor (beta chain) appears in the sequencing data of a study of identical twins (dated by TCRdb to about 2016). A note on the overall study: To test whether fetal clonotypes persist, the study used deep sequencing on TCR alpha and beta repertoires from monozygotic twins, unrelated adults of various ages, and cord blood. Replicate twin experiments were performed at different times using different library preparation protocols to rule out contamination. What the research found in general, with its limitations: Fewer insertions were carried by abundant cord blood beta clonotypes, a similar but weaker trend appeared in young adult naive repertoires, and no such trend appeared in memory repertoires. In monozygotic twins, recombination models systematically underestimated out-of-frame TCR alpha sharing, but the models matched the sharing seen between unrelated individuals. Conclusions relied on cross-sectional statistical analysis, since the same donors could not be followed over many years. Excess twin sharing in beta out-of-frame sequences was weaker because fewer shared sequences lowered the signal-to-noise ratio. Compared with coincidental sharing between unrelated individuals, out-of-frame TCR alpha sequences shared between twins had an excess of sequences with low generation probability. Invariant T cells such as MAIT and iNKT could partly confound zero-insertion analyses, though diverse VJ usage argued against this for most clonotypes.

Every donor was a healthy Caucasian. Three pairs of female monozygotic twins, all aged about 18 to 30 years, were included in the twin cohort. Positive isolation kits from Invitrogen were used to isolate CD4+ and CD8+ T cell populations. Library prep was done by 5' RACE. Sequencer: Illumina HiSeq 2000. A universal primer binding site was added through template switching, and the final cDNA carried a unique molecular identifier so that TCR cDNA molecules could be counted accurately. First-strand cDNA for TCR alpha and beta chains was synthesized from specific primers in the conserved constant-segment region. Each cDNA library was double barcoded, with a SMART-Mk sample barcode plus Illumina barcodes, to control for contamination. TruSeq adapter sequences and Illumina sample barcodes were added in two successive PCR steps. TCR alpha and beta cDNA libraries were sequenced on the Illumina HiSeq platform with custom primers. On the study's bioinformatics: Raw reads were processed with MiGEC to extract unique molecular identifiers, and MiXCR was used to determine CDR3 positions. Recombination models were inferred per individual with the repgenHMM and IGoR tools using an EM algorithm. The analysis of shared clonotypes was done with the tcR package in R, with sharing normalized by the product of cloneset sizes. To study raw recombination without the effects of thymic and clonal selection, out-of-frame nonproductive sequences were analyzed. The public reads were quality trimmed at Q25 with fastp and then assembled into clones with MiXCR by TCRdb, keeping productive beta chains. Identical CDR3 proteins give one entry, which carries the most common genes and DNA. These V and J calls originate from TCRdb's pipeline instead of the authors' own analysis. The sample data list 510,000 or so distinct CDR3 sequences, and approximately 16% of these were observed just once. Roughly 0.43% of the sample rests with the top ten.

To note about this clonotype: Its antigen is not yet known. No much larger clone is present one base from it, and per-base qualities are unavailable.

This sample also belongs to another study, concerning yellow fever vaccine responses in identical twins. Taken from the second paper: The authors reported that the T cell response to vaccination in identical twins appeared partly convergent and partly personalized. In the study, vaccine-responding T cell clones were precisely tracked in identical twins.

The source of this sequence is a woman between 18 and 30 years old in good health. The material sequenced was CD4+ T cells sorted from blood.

The CDR3 protein is CASSYAGLAAGELFF. The DNA is TGTGCCAGCAGTTACGCTGGACTAGCGGCCGGGGAGCTGTTTTTT. The sequence links TRBV6-5 to TRBJ2-2; TRBD2 aligns with 10 central bases. Taken from cysteine to phenylalanine, the CDR3 has 15 residues. The read is trimmed to its CDR3 DNA, 45 bases read in frame from base 1. The CDR1 and CDR2 encoded by the germline V gene are MNHEY and SVGAGI. V trim: 2 bases; J trim: 6 bases; unmatched bases: 3.